This TCR beta chain was identified during a study of regulatory T cells in long-lasting Graves disease. Overall study results and limits: A reduction in accuracy may have resulted from the small sample size.

Germline assignment: CDR1 SNHLY and CDR2 FYNNEI. The length of the CDR3 is 13 residues. The V end was cut by 11 bases, the J end by 4 bases, with 14 bases between. Remarks on this clonotype: The target antigen is unknown. Since a much larger clone is just one base distant, this may be a read error. It is likely a read error, because the conserved phenylalanine at the end of the CDR3 is missing.

Time point noted: newly diagnosed GD, antithyroid drugs for less than 3 months. Construction of the TCR library relied on RNA isolated from PBMCs. One endocrinology department in Xi'an, China, was where patients came from. Researchers made TCR beta libraries by using iRepertoire HTBI primers and running Arm-PCR on CDR3 regions. TCRdb re-called the multiplex PCR reads through MiXCR, storing one row per CDR3 protein. There are 450,000 to 500,000 distinct CDR3 sequences in the sample; around 15% occur only once, and 9% to 15% lies in the top ten. In addition, the sample was reused for a study of T cells in Graves' hyperthyroidism and ophthalmopathy. From that study: First-round RT-PCR with HTBI primers amplified the TCR CDR3 region.

The receptor's source is a man aged 35-49 years with Graves disease. The sequenced sample was peripheral blood mononuclear cells (PBMCs), obtained at new diagnosis, from a patient treated with antithyroid drugs. The chain employs TRBV2 and TRBJ2-2; a possible D gene is TRBD2 (5 bases). The CDR3 protein is CAVSEGITGELFS. CDR3 coding DNA: TGTGCCGTATCAGAGGGAATCACCGGGGAGCTGTTTTCT.